These 16 T cell receptor beta chains were all obtained from the same sample, sequenced in a study of OX40 agonist ivuxolimab in advanced cancers. Using immunoSEQ multiplex PCR, the repertoire was profiled, and TCRdb retains in-frame clones only, with some absent. The data contain about 11,000 clones, more than 75% of them singletons. Sequences were derived from CD4+ or CD8+ T cells sorted from blood, sampled in a trial of the OX40 agonist ivuxolimab. The source of these receptors is an adult with an advanced solid tumor such as melanoma, head and neck, liver or kidney cancer.

J is TRBJ2-1 and V is TRBV7-9; D gene uncertain. Germline assignment: CDR1 SEHNR and CDR2 FQNEAQ (reference sequence). V was pared by 1 base and J by 0 bases, with 7 bases between. The CDR3 sequence is 15 residues long. This chain's CDR3 is CASSLVLSSYNEQFF. In nucleotides, the CDR3 is TGTGCCAGCAGCTTAGTCCTTAGCTCCTACAATGAGCAGTTCTTC.

The chain has TRBV30 and TRBJ2-4, with D unclear. Per the germline V gene, CDR1 is GTSNPN and CDR2 is SVGIG (reference sequence). V dropped 1 base and J dropped 0 bases, with 10 bases sitting between them. The CDR3 runs to 15 residues. CDR3 bases: TGTGCCTGGAGTGACAGCATCTTAGCCAAAAACATTCAGTACTTC. Translating it yields CAWSDSILAKNIQYF.

The chain carries TRBV4-1 and TRBJ1-4; a possible D gene is TRBD1 (6 bases). This CDR3 region has 18 residues. V was trimmed by 4 bases and J by 4 bases, leaving 22 bases between them. Germline CDR1 and CDR2: MGHRA and YSYEKL. The CDR3 spells CASSPTRGGGSVNEKLFF. DNA for the CDR3: TGCGCCAGCAGCCCGACCCGGGGAGGGGGGTCGGTTAATGAAAAACTGTTTTTT.

The chain has TRBV7-9 and TRBJ2-7; D possibly matches TRBD1 or TRBD2 (5 bases each). The V gene lost 7 bases and the J gene lost 2 bases, with 21 bases spanning the gap. The CDR3 is 16 amino acids. Germline CDR1 reads SEHNR; CDR2 reads FQNEAQ (reference sequence). CDR3 DNA: TGTGCCAGCAACACCTTAAGAGGGGACGCCCCCTACGAGCAGTACTTC. This gives the protein CASNTLRGDAPYEQYF.

J is TRBJ1-6 and V is TRBV29-1; the match to TRBD1 covers 9 bases. This CDR3 contains 14 residues. Germline assignment: CDR1 SQVTM and CDR2 ANQGSEA. Germline trimming cut 5 bases from V and 7 bases from J; bases unmatched to any gene: 6. The CDR3 nucleotides read TGCAGCGTTTTGACAGGGGGTTCGAATTCACCCCTCCACTTT. This encodes CSVLTGGSNSPLHF.

The rearrangement uses TRBV28 and TRBJ2-2; D is uncertain. Germline CDR1 MDHEN, CDR2 SYDVKM. This CDR3 comprises 18 residues. V was clipped by 2 bases and J by 6 bases, with 22 bases between them. CDR3 bases: TGTGCCAGCAGTTTACGAGTCACACACACAGATTTCGCCGGGGAGCTGTTTTTT. Translating it yields CASSLRVTHTDFAGELFF.

V gene TRBV5-1 combines with J gene TRBJ1-1, with 7 bases matching TRBD1. Germline V gives CDR1 SGHRS, CDR2 YFSETQ. V gave up 4 bases and J gave up 2 bases; unmatched junction bases: 8. This CDR3 spans 15 amino acids. Here the CDR3 reads CASSRTGQRNTEAFF. The CDR3 DNA reads as TGCGCCAGCAGCAGGACGGGACAGCGTAACACTGAAGCTTTCTTT.

The V call is TRBV28, the J call TRBJ1-1, with unresolved D. Per germline, CDR1 MDHEN and CDR2 SYDVKM. V lost 4 bases and J lost 2, with 11 bases in between. This CDR3 is built from 14 residues. For the CDR3, the DNA is TGTGCCAGCAGTTCCCCACAGCTAAACACTGAAGCTTTCTTT. Its protein product is CASSSPQLNTEAFF.

The chain combines TRBV27 with TRBJ2-2, with a tentative D call TRBD1 (6 bases). CDR1 is MNHEY and CDR2 is SMNVEV in the germline V gene (reference sequence). The CDR3 is 18 residues long. Trimming removed 2 bases from V and 1 base from J, with 17 bases in between. In nucleotides, the CDR3 is TGTGCCAGCAGTTTAAACTCGTGGACAGCATGGAACACCGGGGAGCTGTTTTTT. Its protein is CASSLNSWTAWNTGELFF.

This chain uses TRBV9 with TRBJ2-4; 8 nucleotides line up with TRBD2. The V gene end was trimmed by 0 bases and the J gene end by 6 bases; junction bases not matched to a gene: 5. Germline V gene lookup returns CDR1 SGDLS and CDR2 YYNGEE. This CDR3 is built from 15 residues. The CDR3 region has the DNA TGTGCCAGCAGCGTAGCGGGACTAGTGGGAAACATTCAGTACTTC. It encodes CASSVAGLVGNIQYF. Variable domain in full (rest from reference TRBV9 and TRBJ2-4): DSGVTQTPKHLITATGQRVTLRCSPRSGDLSVYWYQQSLDQGLQFLIQYYNGEERAKGNILERFSAQQFPDLHSELNLSSLELGDSALYFCASSVAGLVGNIQYFGAGTRLSVL.

V gene TRBV7-9 combines with J gene TRBJ2-3; D gene unclear. The CDR3 length is 13 residues. Trimming took 7 bases from V and 2 from J, leaving 10 bases between them. The germline V gene has CDR1 SEHNR and CDR2 FQNEAQ (reference sequence). The CDR3 loop reads CASTPPITDTQYF. The CDR3 DNA follows: TGTGCCAGCACCCCCCCGATCACAGATACGCAGTATTTT. The full variable domain, in which reference TRBV7-9 and TRBJ2-3 provide the parts outside the CDR3, is DTGVSQNPRHKITKRGQNVTFRCDPISEHNRLYWYRQTLGQGPEFLTYFQNEAQLEKSRLLSDRFSAERPKGSFSTLEIQRTEQGDSAMYLCASTPPITDTQYFGPGTRLTVL.

The genes are TRBV6-1 and TRBJ2-3; 9 bases fit TRBD2. The CDR3 is 15 amino acids. Germline trimming cut 3 bases from V and 0 bases from J; bases unmatched to any gene: 1. Germline V gene lookup returns CDR1 MNHNS and CDR2 SASEGT. Here the CDR3 reads CASSDLAGSTDTQYF. CDR3 bases: TGTGCCAGCAGTGATCTAGCGGGGAGCACAGATACGCAGTATTTT.

The chain links TRBV29-1 to TRBJ2-7, with D hard to call. Germline V gene sequence: CDR1 SQVTM, CDR2 ANQGSEA. V was pared by 6 bases and J by 4 bases, with 10 bases between. CDR3 length: 11 amino acids. CDR3 loop: CSVPGVYEQYF. The CDR3 coding sequence is TGCAGCGTCCCTGGGGTTTACGAGCAGTACTTC.

J is TRBJ2-5 and V is TRBV30; tentatively, D is TRBD2 (6 bases). The end of the DNA is better explained by TRBJ2-7, so the J call may be wrong. Germline values: CDR1 GTSNPN, CDR2 SVGIG (reference sequence). The CDR3 sequence is 17 residues long. The CDR3 region is CAWSVTVSASEPYEQYF. DNA of the CDR3: TGTGCCTGGAGTGTAACGGTCTCGGCTAGCGAGCCCTACGAGCAGTACTTC.

The chain carries TRBV27 and TRBJ2-2, with a possible D match to TRBD2 (7 bases). This CDR3 is built from 16 residues. Germline loops: CDR1 MNHEY, CDR2 SMNVEV (reference sequence). V was shortened by 0 bases and J by 4 bases, with 12 bases between the two germline ends. The DNA for the CDR3 is TGTGCCAGCAGTTTATCCAGGGGAGGGGCCACCGGGGAGCTGTTTTTT. It yields the protein CASSLSRGGATGELFF.

The genes are TRBV10-1 and TRBJ2-7; 11 positions agree with TRBD2. The germline V gene encodes CDR1 WNHNN and CDR2 SYGVQD (reference sequence). V lost 6 bases to trimming and J lost 7 bases; unmatched junction nucleotides: 14. This CDR3 spans 16 amino acids. CDR3 loop: CASRTITSGRTGEQYF. The CDR3 region has the DNA TGCGCCAGCAGGACGATAACTAGCGGGAGAACTGGTGAGCAGTACTTC.